This TCR beta chain was retrieved from a study of Ad26.COV2.S vaccination and SARS-CoV-2 variants. Points from the study as a whole: Spike-specific TCR breadth was greater after Ad26.COV2.S than placebo.

Method: immunoSEQ multiplex PCR; TCRdb's copy keeps in-frame clones and lacks some. The sample yields roughly 400,000 clones, 80% to 95% seen once. The treatment denotes: some 20 received Ad26.COV2.S at low or high dose, single or two shots; several received placebo; per-sample allocation not given. Specimen acquisition occurred on day 63 following the initial vaccine or placebo injection. As regards this clone: Its specificity is unknown.

The V gene lost 1 base and the J gene lost 4 bases, with 16 bases spanning the gap. The CDR3 has 16 residues. Per germline, CDR1 SGHVS and CDR2 FQNEAQ. This TCR derives from a person aged 18 to 59 who received the Ad26.COV2.S COVID-19 vaccine or a placebo. The sample was peripheral blood, taken in a trial of Ad26.COV2.S vaccine versus placebo. The rearrangement joins TRBV7-8 to TRBJ2-5; the D call may be TRBD1 or TRBD2 (5 bases each). The CDR3 loop reads CASSLVGRVGGETQYF. CDR3 DNA sequence: TGTGCCAGCAGCTTAGTTGGCAGGGTCGGAGGAGAGACCCAGTACTTC.